This T cell receptor beta chain comes out of a study of CD8 T cells in Susac syndrome. Study results and caveats: It was acknowledged by the study that relatively few individuals were included in its TCR sequencing and HLA analysis.

RNA totalling roughly 0.45 to 1 ug underwent reverse transcription with random hexamers. TCR beta CDR3 was amplified by immunoSEQ covering 54 Vbeta and 13 Jbeta. TCRdb reprocessed the immunoSEQ multiplex PCR reads via MiXCR and lists one record per CDR3 protein. Here the sample spans just over 150,000 distinct CDR3 sequences, approximately 94% being singletons. Of note for this clonotype: Its antigen is undetermined.

In the multiple sclerosis control group, patients were treatment-naive and had stable or active relapsing-remitting disease. CDR1 is SGHTA, CDR2 FQGNSA, per germline. The J segment lost 2 bases and the V segment lost 5 bases, leaving 5 bases of the junction unmatched. This CDR3 has 15 residues. The source is a human donor with multiple sclerosis. V is TRBV7-2 and J is TRBJ2-5, with 10 bases fitting TRBD1. Sequencing input: CD8+ T cells from PBMCs. In DNA, the CDR3 is TGTGCCAGCAGCGGAAGGGACAGGGGACAAGAGACCCAGTACTTC. It encodes CASSGRDRGQETQYF.